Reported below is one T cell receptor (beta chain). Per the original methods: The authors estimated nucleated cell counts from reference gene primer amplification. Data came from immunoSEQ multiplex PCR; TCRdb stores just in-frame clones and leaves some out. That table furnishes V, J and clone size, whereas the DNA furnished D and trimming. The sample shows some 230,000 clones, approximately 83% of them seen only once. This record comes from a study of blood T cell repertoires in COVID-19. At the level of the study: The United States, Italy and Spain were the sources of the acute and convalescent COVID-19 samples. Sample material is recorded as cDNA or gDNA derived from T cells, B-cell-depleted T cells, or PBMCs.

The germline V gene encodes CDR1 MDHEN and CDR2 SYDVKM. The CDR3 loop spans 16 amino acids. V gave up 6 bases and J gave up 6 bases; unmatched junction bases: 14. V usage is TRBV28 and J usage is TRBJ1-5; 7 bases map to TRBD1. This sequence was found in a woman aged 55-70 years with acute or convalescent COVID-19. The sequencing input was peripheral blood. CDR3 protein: CASRYTGELGIQPQHF. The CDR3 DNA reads TGTGCCAGCAGGTACACAGGGGAGTTGGGAATTCAGCCCCAGCATTTT.